Given below is one TCR beta chain in context. After constant-region reverse-primer amplification, full-length variable regions underwent semi-nested PCR with Nested Universal Primer A. One entry per CDR3 protein, called by TCRdb with MiXCR from the 5' RACE reads. The sample contains approximately 12,000 distinct CDR3 sequences, 47% of which appear only once. Trimming removed 4 bases from V and 0 bases from J, with 14 bases in between. This CDR3 comprises 16 residues. This TCR came from a female donor with breast cancer. The chain couples TRBV12-3 or TRBV12-4 to TRBJ2-3; the D is unclear. The sequenced sample was tumor-infiltrating naive CD4+ T cells sorted from the breast tumor. This sample's subset: naive CD4+ T cells, CD4+CD45RA+CD25-. CDR3 nucleotides: TGTGCCAGCAGTTCGTATACGGCGGTGAGCACAGATACGCAGTATTTT. It codes for CASSSYTAVSTDTQYF.